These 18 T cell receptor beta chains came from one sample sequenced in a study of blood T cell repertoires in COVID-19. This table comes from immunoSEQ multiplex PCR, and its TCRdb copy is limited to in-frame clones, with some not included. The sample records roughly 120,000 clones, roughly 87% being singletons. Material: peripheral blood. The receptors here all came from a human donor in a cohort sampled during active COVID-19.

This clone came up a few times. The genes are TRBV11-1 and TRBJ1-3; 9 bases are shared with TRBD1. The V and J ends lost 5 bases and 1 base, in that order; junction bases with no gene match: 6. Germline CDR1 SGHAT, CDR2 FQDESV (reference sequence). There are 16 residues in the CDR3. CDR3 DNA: TGTGCCAGCAGCCCCGGACAGGGGAAATCTGGAAACACCATATATTTT. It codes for CASSPGQGKSGNTIYF.

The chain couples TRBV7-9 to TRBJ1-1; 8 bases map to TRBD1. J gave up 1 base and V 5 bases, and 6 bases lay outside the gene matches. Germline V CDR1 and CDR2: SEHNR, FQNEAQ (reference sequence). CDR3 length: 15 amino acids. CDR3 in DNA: TGTGCCAGCAGCACTTCGGACAGGGAGAACACTGAAGCTTTCTTT. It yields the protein CASSTSDRENTEAFF.

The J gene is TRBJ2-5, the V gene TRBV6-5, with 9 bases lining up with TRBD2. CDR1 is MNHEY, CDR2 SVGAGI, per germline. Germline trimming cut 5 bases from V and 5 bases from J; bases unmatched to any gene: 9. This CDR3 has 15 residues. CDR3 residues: CASSPGTSLGETQYF. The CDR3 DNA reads TGTGCCAGCAGTCCCGGGACTAGCTTGGGGGAGACCCAGTACTTC.

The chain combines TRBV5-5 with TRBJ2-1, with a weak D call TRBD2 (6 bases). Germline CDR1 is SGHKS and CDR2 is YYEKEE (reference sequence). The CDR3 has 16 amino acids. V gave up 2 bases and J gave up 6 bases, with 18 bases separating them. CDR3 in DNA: TGTGCCAGCAGCTTACCCCGGGACTCCTACGGCAATGAGCAGTTCTTC. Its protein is CASSLPRDSYGNEQFF.

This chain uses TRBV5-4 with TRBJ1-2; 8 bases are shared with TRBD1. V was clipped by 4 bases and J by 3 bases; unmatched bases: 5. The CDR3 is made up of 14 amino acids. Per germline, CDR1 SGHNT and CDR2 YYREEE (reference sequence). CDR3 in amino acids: CASSQTGVYYGYTF. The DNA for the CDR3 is TGTGCCAGCAGCCAGACAGGGGTTTACTATGGCTACACCTTC.

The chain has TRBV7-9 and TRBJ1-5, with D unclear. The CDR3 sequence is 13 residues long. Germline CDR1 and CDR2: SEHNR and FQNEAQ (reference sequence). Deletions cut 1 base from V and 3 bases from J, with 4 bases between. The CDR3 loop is CASSLGVNQPQHF. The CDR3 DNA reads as TGTGCCAGCAGCTTAGGAGTCAATCAGCCCCAGCATTTT.

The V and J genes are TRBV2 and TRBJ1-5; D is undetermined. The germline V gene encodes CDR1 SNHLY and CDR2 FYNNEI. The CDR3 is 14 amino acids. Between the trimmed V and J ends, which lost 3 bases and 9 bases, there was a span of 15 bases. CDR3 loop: CASSDSPGEGPQHF. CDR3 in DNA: TGTGCCAGCAGTGATAGCCCGGGAGAGGGGCCCCAGCATTTT. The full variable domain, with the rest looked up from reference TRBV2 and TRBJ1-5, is EPEVTQTPSHQVTQMGQEVILRCVPISNHLYFYWYRQILGQKVEFLVSFYNNEISEKSEIFDDQFSVERPDGSNFTLKIRSTKLEDSAMYFCASSDSPGEGPQHFGDGTRLSIL.

The CDR3 DNA sequence: TGTGCCAGCAGTGAAGTGGCAGGGGAAATCTACGAGCAGTACTTC. Protein product: CASSEVAGEIYEQYF. The V gene is TRBV6-1, the J gene TRBJ2-7, with D tentatively TRBD1 (6 bases). CDR1 and CDR2 (germline): MNHNS, SASEGT. V dropped 1 base and J dropped 3 bases, with 13 bases sitting between them. There are 15 residues in the CDR3.

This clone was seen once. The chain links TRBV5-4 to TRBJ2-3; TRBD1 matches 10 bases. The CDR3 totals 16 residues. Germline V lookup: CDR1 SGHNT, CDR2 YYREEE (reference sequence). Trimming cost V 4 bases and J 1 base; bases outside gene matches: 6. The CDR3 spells CASSRDRGRGTDTQYF. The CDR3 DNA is TGTGCCAGCAGCCGAGACAGGGGGCGCGGCACAGATACGCAGTATTTT.

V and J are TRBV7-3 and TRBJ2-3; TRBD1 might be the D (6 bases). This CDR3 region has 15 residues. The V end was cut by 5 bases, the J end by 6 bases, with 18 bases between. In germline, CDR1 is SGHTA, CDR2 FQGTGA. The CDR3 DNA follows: TGTGCCAGCAGCCTCCGGGACAACGCCGCCGATACGCAGTATTTT. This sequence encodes CASSLRDNAADTQYF.

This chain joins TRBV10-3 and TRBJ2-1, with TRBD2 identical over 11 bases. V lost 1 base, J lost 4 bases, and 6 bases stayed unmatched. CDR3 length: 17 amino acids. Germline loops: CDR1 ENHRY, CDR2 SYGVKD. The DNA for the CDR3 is TGTGCCATCAGTGAGTTATTAGCGGGGGGGTTGTACAATGAGCAGTTCTTC. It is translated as CAISELLAGGLYNEQFF.

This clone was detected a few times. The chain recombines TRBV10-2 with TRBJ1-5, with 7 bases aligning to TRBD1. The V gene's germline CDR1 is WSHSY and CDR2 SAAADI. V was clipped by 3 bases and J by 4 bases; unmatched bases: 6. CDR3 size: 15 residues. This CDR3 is CASSELTGKNQPQHF. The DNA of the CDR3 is TGCGCCAGCAGTGAACTGACAGGGAAGAATCAGCCCCAGCATTTT.

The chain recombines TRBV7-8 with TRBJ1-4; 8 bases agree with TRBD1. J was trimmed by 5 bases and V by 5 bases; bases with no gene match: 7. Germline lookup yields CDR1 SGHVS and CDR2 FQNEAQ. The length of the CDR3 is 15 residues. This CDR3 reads CASSPRDRPNEKLFF. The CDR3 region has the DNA TGTGCCAGCAGCCCACGGGACAGGCCAAATGAAAAACTGTTTTTT.

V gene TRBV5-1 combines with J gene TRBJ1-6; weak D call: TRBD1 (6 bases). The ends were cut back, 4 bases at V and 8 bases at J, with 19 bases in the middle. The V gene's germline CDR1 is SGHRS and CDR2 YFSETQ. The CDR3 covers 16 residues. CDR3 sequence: CASSRGAGRSDSPLHF. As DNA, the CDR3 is TGCGCCAGCAGCCGGGGGGCGGGCAGATCGGATTCACCCCTCCACTTT. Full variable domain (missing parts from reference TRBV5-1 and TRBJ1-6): KAGVTQTPRYLIKTRGQQVTLSCSPISGHRSVSWYQQTPGQGLQFLFEYFSETQRNKGNFPGRFSGRQFSNSRSEMNVSTLELGDSALYLCASSRGAGRSDSPLHFGNGTRLTVT.

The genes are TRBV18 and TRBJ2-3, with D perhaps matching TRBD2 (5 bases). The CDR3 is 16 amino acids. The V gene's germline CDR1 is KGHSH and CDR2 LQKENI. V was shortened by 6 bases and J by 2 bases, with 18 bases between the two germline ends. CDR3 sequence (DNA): TGTGCCAGCTCCACACGGACTCGACAAATCACAGATACGCAGTATTTT. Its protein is CASSTRTRQITDTQYF.

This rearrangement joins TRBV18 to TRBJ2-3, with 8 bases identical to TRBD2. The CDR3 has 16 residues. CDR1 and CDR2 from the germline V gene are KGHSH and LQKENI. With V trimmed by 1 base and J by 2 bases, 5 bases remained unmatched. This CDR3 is CASSPLAGKSTDTQYF. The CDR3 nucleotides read TGTGCCAGCTCACCACTAGCGGGGAAATCCACAGATACGCAGTATTTT.

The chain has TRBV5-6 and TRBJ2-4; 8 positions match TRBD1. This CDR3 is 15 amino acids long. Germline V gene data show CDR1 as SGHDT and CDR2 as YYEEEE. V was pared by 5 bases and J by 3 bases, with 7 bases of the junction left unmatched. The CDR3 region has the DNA TGTGCCAGCAGATACAGGGGGAGAGGCAAAAACATTCAGTACTTC. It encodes CASRYRGRGKNIQYF.

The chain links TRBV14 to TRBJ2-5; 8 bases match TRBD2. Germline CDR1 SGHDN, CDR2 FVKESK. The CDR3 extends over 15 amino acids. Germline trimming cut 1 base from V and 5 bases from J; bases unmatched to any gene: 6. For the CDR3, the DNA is TGTGCCAGCAGCCAAGGCGGGGGGTTCGTTGAGACCCAGTACTTC. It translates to CASSQGGGFVETQYF.